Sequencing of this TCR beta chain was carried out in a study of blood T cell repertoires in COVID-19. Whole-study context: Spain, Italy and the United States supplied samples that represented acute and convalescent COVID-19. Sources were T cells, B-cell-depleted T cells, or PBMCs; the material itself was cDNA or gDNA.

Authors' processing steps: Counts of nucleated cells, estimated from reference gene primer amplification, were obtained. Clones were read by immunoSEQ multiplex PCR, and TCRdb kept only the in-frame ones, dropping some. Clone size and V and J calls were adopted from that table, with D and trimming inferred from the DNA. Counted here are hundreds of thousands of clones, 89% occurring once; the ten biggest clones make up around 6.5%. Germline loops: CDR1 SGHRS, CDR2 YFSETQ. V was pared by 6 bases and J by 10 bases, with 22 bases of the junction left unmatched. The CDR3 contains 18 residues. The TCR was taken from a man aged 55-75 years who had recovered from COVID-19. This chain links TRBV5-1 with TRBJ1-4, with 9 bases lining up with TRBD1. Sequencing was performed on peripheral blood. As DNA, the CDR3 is TGCGCCAGCATTCCCCCAACAGGGGGCGCGAAGATGAGAGGAAAACTGTTTTTT. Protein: CASIPPTGGAKMRGKLFF.